This T cell receptor beta chain emerged from a study of T cell repertoires in cytomegalovirus infection. TCRdb ran MiXCR on the reads and lists one entry per CDR3 protein. The table has about 920,000 distinct CDR3 sequences, approximately 31% seen once. General study points: CMV-specific TCR beta clonotypes restricted by HLA-C dominated the ex vivo response.

With respect to this clonotype: Its antigen is not known.

The germline V gene encodes CDR1 SEHNR and CDR2 FQNEAQ (reference sequence). The CDR3 has 18 amino acids. Trimming cost V 0 bases and J 2 bases; bases outside gene matches: 8. The sample consisted of cultured CD8+ T cells from PBMCs, taken from culture after CMV antigen stimulation. The TCR was taken from a human donor in good health (CMV status not recorded). Some clones in this sample may be carry-over from other donors' samples. The rearrangement uses TRBV7-9 and TRBJ2-3, with 10 bases identical to TRBD2. CDR3 in amino acids: CASSLALELAGVTDTQYF. For the CDR3, the DNA is TGTGCCAGCAGCTTAGCCCTAGAGCTAGCGGGGGTCACAGATACGCAGTATTTT.